A selection of T cell receptor beta chains follows, all from one sample in a study of blood T cell repertoires in COVID-19. The method was immunoSEQ multiplex PCR; TCRdb's version includes in-frame clones alone and lacks a portion of them. Of around 47,000 clones in the sample, 89% were seen once. The sample comprised peripheral blood. The receptors stem from a man older than 75 with active or convalescent COVID-19. Both conserved end residues are part of each CDR3. D genes are given only for firm matches. Some rows have no size entry. The others give once, few or many, or a class for an expanded clone.

CDR3 protein | CDR3 DNA | D gene | clone size | J gene | V gene
CASSPFPEGGQYF | TGTGCCAGCAGCCCGTTCCCCGAAGGAGGGCAGTACTTC | NA | NA | TRBJ2-7 | TRBV7-9
CASSRRDRGYGYTF | TGTGCCAGCAGCAGGAGGGACAGGGGTTATGGCTACACCTTC | TRBD1 | once | TRBJ1-2 | TRBV3-1/TRBV3-2
CASRPPGLAGEGTGELFF | TGTGCCAGCAGGCCTCCGGGACTAGCGGGGGAGGGAACCGGGGAGCTGTTTTTT | TRBD2 | NA | TRBJ2-2 | TRBV7-2
CASSPAGTDSYEQYF | TGTGCCAGCAGCCCGGCGGGGACAGACTCCTACGAGCAGTACTTC | NA | few | TRBJ2-7 | TRBV5-4
CASRRGPLTKLFF | TGTGCCAGCAGAAGAGGGCCCCTAACAAAACTGTTTTTT | NA | NA | TRBJ1-4 | TRBV2
CASQLDYGYTF | TGTGCCAGCCAACTTGACTATGGCTACACCTTC | NA | NA | TRBJ1-2 | TRBV28
CASSQTSGGLAGRSTDTQYF | TGCGCCAGCAGCCAAACCTCAGGGGGACTAGCGGGGCGAAGCACAGATACGCAGTATTTT | TRBD2 | NA | TRBJ2-3 | TRBV4-1
CASTQRSRSYEQYF | TGTGCCAGCACCCAAAGAAGCCGATCCTACGAGCAGTACTTC | NA | NA | TRBJ2-7 | TRBV3-1/TRBV3-2
CASSREETQYF | TGTGCCAGCAGTCGAGAGGAGACCCAGTACTTC | NA | NA | TRBJ2-5 | TRBV11-2
CASSLGLAGGGQFF | TGTGCCAGCAGTTTAGGACTAGCGGGAGGGGGGCAGTTCTTC | TRBD2 | NA | TRBJ2-1 | TRBV7-2
CASSQMGLVGNIQYF | TGTGCCAGCAGCCAAATGGGACTAGTCGGAAACATTCAGTACTTC | TRBD2 | NA | TRBJ2-4 | TRBV14
CATRITPNRDRNEKLFF | TGTGCCACCAGAATCACCCCGAATCGGGACAGAAATGAAAAACTGTTTTTT | TRBD1 | NA | TRBJ1-4 | TRBV24-1
CASSVGQGYTEAFF | TGTGCCAGCAGCGTGGGACAGGGGTACACTGAAGCTTTCTTT | TRBD1 | few | TRBJ1-1 | TRBV7-3
CASSQDWGTGGGSGYTF | TGTGCCAGCAGCCAAGATTGGGGGACAGGGGGTGGGAGTGGCTACACCTTC | TRBD1 | NA | TRBJ1-2 | TRBV3-1/TRBV3-2
CASSGRQSGNTIYF | TGTGCCAGCAGCGGCCGACAGTCTGGAAACACCATATATTTT | NA | few | TRBJ1-3 | TRBV9
CASSQAGDQETQYF | TGCGCCAGCAGCCAAGCGGGGGACCAAGAGACCCAGTACTTC | NA | NA | TRBJ2-5 | TRBV4-1
CASSLGRGSTEAFF | TGTGCCAGCAGCTTAGGGCGGGGTTCGACTGAAGCTTTCTTT | NA | few | TRBJ1-1 | TRBV7-2
CASGPGPGLGQATQYF | TGTGCTAGTGGACCGGGGCCGGGACTGGGCCAGGCCACGCAGTATTTT | NA | once | TRBJ2-3 | TRBV12-5
CASSLSQRNSPLHF | TGTGCCAGCAGCTTGAGTCAGAGGAATTCACCCCTCCACTTT | NA | few | TRBJ1-6 | TRBV7-9
CASGGGPDYEQYF | TGTGCCAGCGGCGGGGGGCCTGACTACGAGCAGTACTTC | TRBD2 | few | TRBJ2-7 | TRBV27
CASSISPGGLETQYF | TGTGCCAGTAGTATATCGCCAGGGGGCCTGGAGACCCAGTACTTC | TRBD1 | NA | TRBJ2-5 | TRBV19
CASSLFRGQPQHF | TGTGCCAGCAGTTTATTTAGGGGGCAGCCCCAGCATTTT | NA | NA | TRBJ1-5 | TRBV27